This record looks at one T cell receptor (beta chain) sequence and its context. Antigen: not known. Sequencing used immunoSEQ multiplex PCR; TCRdb keeps in-frame clones, though not all of them. The sample lists over 55,000 clones, about four fifths occurring once. The data originate from a study of T cell responses to AZD1222 COVID-19 vaccine. Overall study: Pooling covered second doses at about 4 or about 12 weeks. Study conclusions and caveats: Repertoire collection took place solely once the T cell response had peaked. Donor demographics were predominantly white British with a female majority; clonal diversity may be underestimated. Among spike-specific TCRs, nearly half reportedly target unmutated variant regions.

The germline CDR1 and CDR2 sequences are KGHDR and SFDVKD. This CDR3 is 12 amino acids long. Deletions cut 4 bases from V and 10 bases from J, with 10 bases between. Source: peripheral blood, taken on day 0 of AZD1222 vaccination. The V and J genes are TRBV24-1 and TRBJ2-1, with a tentative D call TRBD2 (6 bases). The clonotype originates from an adult in good health. Here the CDR3 reads CATSDSRGEQFF. CDR3 DNA: TGTGCCACCAGTGACAGTCGGGGGGAGCAGTTCTTC.